Sequencing of this TCR beta chain was carried out in a study of regulatory T cells in long-lasting Graves disease. With regard to this clonotype: The antigen remains unidentified. At one end, the junction sequence differs from germline, possibly due to a read error.

CDR1 is LGHDT and CDR2 is YNNKEL in the germline V gene (reference sequence). CDR3 size: 14 residues. Study-wide findings and caveats: Segments TRBV28, TRBJ1-2 and TRBJ2-5 showed preferential usage in persistent disease. TCR diversity was lower in persistent Graves' patients (versus newly diagnosed ones).

The time point was: newly diagnosed GD, antithyroid drugs for less than 3 months. The TCR library was made from RNA that had been extracted from PBMCs in TRIzol. Assembly of TCR beta libraries relied on iRepertoire HTBI primers together with Arm-PCR of CDR3 regions. Authors' analysis steps: Identified segments across samples numbered 55 to 70 TRBV and around 13 TRBJ. TCRdb processed the multiplex PCR reads anew with MiXCR; each CDR3 protein has one entry. These V and J calls are TCRdb output, not the study's own analysis. The repertoire holds about 460,000 distinct CDR3 sequences, roughly 15% seen once, with approximately 17% in the top ten. This same sample was also taken into another study, of T cells in Graves' hyperthyroidism and ophthalmopathy.

This sequence was found in a woman in her forties or fifties with Graves disease. The sample here was peripheral blood mononuclear cells (PBMCs), taken at new diagnosis, from a patient treated with antithyroid drugs. The chain couples TRBV3-1 to TRBJ2-2, with D unresolved. The CDR3 is CANSQMTLHRELFF. The CDR3 nucleotides read TGTGCCAACAGCCAAATGACCTTACACCGGGAGCTGTTTTTT. The variable domain in full, completed from reference TRBV3-1 and TRBJ2-2, reads DTAVSQTPKYLVTQMGNDKSIKCEQNLGHDTMYWYKQDSKKFLKIMFSYNNKELIINETVPNRFSPKSPDKAHLNLHINSLELGDSAVYFCANSQMTLHRELFFGEGSRLTVL.